The next 11 T cell receptor beta chains were all read from a single sample in a study of CD8 T cells in Susac syndrome (dated by TCRdb to the late 2010s). The library came from the immunoSEQ multiplex PCR assay. RNA was extracted using the RNeasy kit, and about 0.45 to 1 ug of the RNA was reverse transcribed with random hexamers. TCRdb trimmed public reads at Q25 via fastp, called clones via MiXCR and kept in-frame beta chains. A single entry per CDR3 protein holds the most common genes and DNA from its merged rows. Present in this sample are 400,000 to 550,000 distinct CDR3 sequences, more than 80% of which were seen just once. The top ten constitute 0.09% to 0.15% of the sample. Input material: CD8+ T cells from PBMCs. The source of these receptors is a human donor with multiple sclerosis.

V and J are TRBV2 and TRBJ2-1; 10 nucleotides line up with TRBD2. Germline assignment: CDR1 SNHLY and CDR2 FYNNEI. The CDR3 has 15 amino acids. V lost 3 bases, J lost 7 bases, and 6 bases stayed unmatched. The CDR3 reads CASSDVASGRNEQFF. The CDR3, as DNA: TGTGCCAGCAGTGATGTGGCTAGCGGGAGAAATGAGCAGTTCTTC.

The chain recombines TRBV28 with TRBJ1-1, with D maybe TRBD1 (5 bases). V was pared by 7 bases and J by 4 bases, with 19 bases between. CDR1 is MDHEN and CDR2 is SYDVKM in the germline V gene. The CDR3 loop spans 15 amino acids. The CDR3 is CASTELRGDGTEAFF. The CDR3 nucleotides read TGTGCCAGCACCGAACTCCGGGGGGATGGCACTGAAGCTTTCTTT.

The V gene is TRBV4-1, the J gene TRBJ1-5; no clear D gene. V gave up 4 bases and J gave up 0 bases, with 10 bases separating them. Looked up from germline, CDR1 is MGHRA and CDR2 is YSYEKL. The CDR3 covers 15 residues. CDR3 residues: CASSPLLGSNQPQHF. The CDR3 bases are TGCGCCAGCAGCCCCCTCCTGGGTAGCAATCAGCCCCAGCATTTT.

This clonotype was detected a few times. This chain uses TRBV27 with TRBJ2-3; the D is unclear. The CDR3 is 15 residues long. CDR1 and CDR2 (germline): MNHEY, SMNVEV (reference sequence). V lost 5 bases and J 0 bases, leaving 12 bases between the germline ends. The CDR3 sequence: CASSTGSSSTDTQYF. CDR3 sequence (DNA): TGTGCCAGCAGTACTGGATCATCTAGCACAGATACGCAGTATTTT.

The chain has TRBV9 and TRBJ2-5, with 8 bases matching TRBD2. J lost 2 bases, V lost 4 bases, and 7 bases had no gene match. The germline V gene encodes CDR1 SGDLS and CDR2 YYNGEE. The CDR3 extends over 15 amino acids. CDR3 DNA: TGTGCCAGCAGCCCGGGGGTAGCGGGACAAGAGACCCAGTACTTC. Translating it yields CASSPGVAGQETQYF.

This clonotype has only one observation. The chain has TRBV30 and TRBJ2-3; a possible D gene is TRBD2 (5 bases). The germline gives CDR1 GTSNPN, CDR2 SVGIG (reference sequence). V lost 1 base and J lost 3, with 14 bases in between. The CDR3 contains 15 residues. This CDR3 reads CAWSGRLGETDTQYF. In DNA, the CDR3 is TGTGCCTGGAGTGGGAGGCTGGGAGAGACAGATACGCAGTATTTT. Looking up the rest from reference TRBV30 and TRBJ2-3 gives the full variable domain: SQTIHQWPATLVQPVGSPLSLECTVEGTSNPNLYWYRQAAGRGLQLLFYSVGIGQISSEVPQNLSASRPQDRQFILSSKKLLLSDSGFYLCAWSGRLGETDTQYFGPGTRLTVL.

The chain is built from TRBV27 and TRBJ2-1, with TRBD2 matching over 10 bases. In germline, CDR1 is MNHEY, CDR2 SMNVEV (reference sequence). The CDR3 is 15 amino acids. J gave up 2 bases and V 4 bases, and 2 bases lay outside the gene matches. The CDR3 DNA sequence: TGTGCCAGCAGTTCCAGCGGGAGGGCCTACAATGAGCAGTTCTTC. Translating it yields CASSSSGRAYNEQFF.

The chain joins TRBV3-1 to TRBJ2-1; 7 nucleotides match TRBD1. V shed 0 bases, J shed 6 bases, and the junction held 8 bases outside the gene matches. There are 16 residues in the CDR3. Germline assignment: CDR1 LGHDT and CDR2 YNNKEL (reference sequence). This CDR3 is CASSQDEGAVVNEQFF. The CDR3, as DNA: TGTGCCAGCAGCCAAGACGAGGGGGCGGTGGTCAATGAGCAGTTCTTC.

The CDR3 DNA sequence: TGTGCCAGCTCGGAGGACTCTGACAGGGGGCTAGAGACCCAGTACTTC. Translation gives CASSEDSDRGLETQYF. V gene TRBV19 combines with J gene TRBJ2-5, with 10 bases fitting TRBD1. This CDR3 is built from 16 residues. V lost 9 bases, J lost 4 bases, and 14 bases stayed unmatched. Germline CDR1 and CDR2: LNHDA and SQIVND (reference sequence). Full variable domain (missing parts from reference TRBV19 and TRBJ2-5): DGGITQSPKYLFRKEGQNVTLSCEQNLNHDAMYWYRQDPGQGLRLIYYSQIVNDFQKGDIAEGYSVSREKKESFPLTVTSAQKNPTAFYLCASSEDSDRGLETQYFGPGTRLLVL.

V gene TRBV5-5 combines with J gene TRBJ1-1; the D is unclear. Trimming shortened V by 2 bases and J by 6 bases, and 8 bases separated the two germline ends. The CDR3 loop spans 12 amino acids. In germline, CDR1 is SGHKS, CDR2 YYEKEE (reference sequence). The CDR3 DNA sequence: TGTGCCAGCAGCTTCGTACTCTCTGAAGCTTTCTTT. Translating gives CASSFVLSEAFF.

The V gene is TRBV11-2, the J gene TRBJ2-7, with D unresolved. From germline, CDR1 is SGHAT and CDR2 FQNNGV. Between the trimmed V and J ends, which lost 3 bases and 2 bases, there was a span of 8 bases. This CDR3 has 13 amino acids. CDR3 bases: TGTGCCAGCAGCTTTGACCCACCCTACGAGCAGTACTTC. The encoded protein is CASSFDPPYEQYF.